This TCR beta chain was sequenced in a study of T cell changes during pregnancy in multiple sclerosis. Libraries were prepared by immunoSEQ multiplex PCR; TCRdb keeps only in-frame clonotypes and omits some of them. The sample records around 35,000 clones, 90% being singletons. This clone appeared a few times. The TCR sequence derives from a female donor with multiple sclerosis, enrolled in a pregnancy study. Sequencing was performed on CD8+ T cells from peripheral blood mononuclear cells, taken before pregnancy.

Here the CDR3 DNA reads TGCAGCGTAGGGGGCGCGGAGGGCACTGAAGCTTTCTTT. Translation gives CSVGGAEGTEAFF. The chain joins TRBV29-1 to TRBJ1-1, with 7 bases that match TRBD1. This CDR3 spans 13 amino acids. The V gene's germline CDR1 is SQVTM and CDR2 ANQGSEA. After removal of 6 bases from V and 4 bases from J, the junction contained 8 bases not matched to a gene.